These 6 T cell receptor beta chains share one sample of origin, sequenced in a study of identical twins. TCRdb processed the 5' RACE reads anew with MiXCR; each CDR3 protein has one entry. This repertoire shows 240,000 or so distinct CDR3 sequences, about 7.3% found once; its top ten account for 3% to 4.5%. These data also formed part of another study, on yellow fever vaccine responses in identical twins.

Specimen: memory (CD45RO+) T cells sorted from blood. The receptors were gathered from a woman aged 18-29 years in good health.

This sequence joins TRBV6-4 and TRBJ2-1, with TRBD2 matching over 8 bases. The CDR3 is 15 amino acids. Germline lookup yields CDR1 MRHNA and CDR2 SNTAGT. Germline trimming cut 3 bases from V and 3 bases from J; bases unmatched to any gene: 4. The CDR3 DNA follows: TGTGCCAGCAGTGAGAGCAGCGGGAGCTACAATGAGCAGTTCTTC. Its protein is CASSESSGSYNEQFF.

This clonotype was found a few times. The chain uses TRBV5-6 and TRBJ2-1; the D gene is possibly TRBD2 (6 bases). CDR3 length: 13 residues. Trimming stripped 1 base from V and 12 bases from J, with 14 bases between. Per germline, CDR1 SGHDT and CDR2 YYEEEE. The CDR3 DNA reads as TGTGCCAGCAGCTTGAGTGGGACTTTAGTGCAGTTCTTC. Translating gives CASSLSGTLVQFF.

Many counts were recorded for this clonotype. The gene calls are TRBV24-1 and TRBJ2-1; 8 bases fit TRBD1. Germline trimming cut 5 bases from V and 0 bases from J; bases unmatched to any gene: 2. This CDR3 is 15 amino acids long. Germline V lookup: CDR1 KGHDR, CDR2 SFDVKD. The CDR3 here is CATSGTGGSYNEQFF. DNA for the CDR3: TGTGCCACCAGTGGAACAGGGGGCTCCTACAATGAGCAGTTCTTC.

The chain links TRBV4-1 to TRBJ1-1; D uncertain. Germline V lookup: CDR1 MGHRA, CDR2 YSYEKL. The CDR3 has 15 residues. Between the trimmed V and J ends, which lost 2 bases and 0 bases, there was a span of 10 bases. DNA for the CDR3: TGCGCCAGCAGCCAACTCTGGGCCGTGAACACTGAAGCTTTCTTT. Translating gives CASSQLWAVNTEAFF.

The rearrangement joins TRBV11-2 to TRBJ2-5, with a possible D match to TRBD1 (6 bases). Between the trimmed V and J ends, which lost 6 bases and 2 bases, there was a span of 16 bases. The germline V gene has CDR1 SGHAT and CDR2 FQNNGV. The CDR3 length is 15 residues. CDR3 in amino acids: CASRYGRGRQETQYF. CDR3 DNA sequence: TGTGCCAGCAGGTACGGCAGGGGAAGACAAGAGACCCAGTACTTC.

This clonotype has ten or more counts. V is TRBV14 and J is TRBJ2-3; 7 bases are shared with TRBD2. V lost 1 base and J lost 13; bases outside the gene matches: 5. This CDR3 has 12 residues. Germline loops: CDR1 SGHDN, CDR2 FVKESK. The CDR3 sequence: CASSQGSGKKYF. CDR3 nucleotide sequence: TGTGCCAGCAGCCAAGGGAGCGGGAAAAAGTATTTT.